This entry describes one T cell receptor (beta chain). The data were obtained in a study of blood T cell repertoires in COVID-19. Looking at the study overall: Samples came from the United States, Italy and Spain, spanning acute and convalescent COVID-19. In each case, the material was cDNA or gDNA derived from T cells, B-cell-depleted T cells, or PBMCs.

Original processing notes: Estimation of nucleated cell counts relied on the amplification of reference gene primers. Sequencing was performed with immunoSEQ multiplex PCR; in TCRdb, only in-frame clones are kept and a portion is missing. V and J calls and clone size come straight from that table; D and trimming were deduced from the DNA. The sample shows approximately 210,000 clones, 70% to 90% of them seen only once. The germline CDR1 and CDR2 sequences are LNHDA and SQIVND (reference sequence). The CDR3 is 15 residues long. Trimming removed 4 bases from V and 6 bases from J; junction bases left unmatched: 5.

The TCR was taken from a woman between 35 and 50 years old who had recovered from COVID-19. This rearrangement joins TRBV19 to TRBJ1-5; TRBD1 matches 11 bases. Sample: peripheral blood. The CDR3 DNA reads as TGTGCCAGTAGTACCGGGACAGGGGGATTTCAGCCCCAGCATTTT. It is translated as CASSTGTGGFQPQHF. Supplemented by reference TRBV19 and TRBJ1-5, the full variable domain reads DGGITQSPKYLFRKEGQNVTLSCEQNLNHDAMYWYRQDPGQGLRLIYYSQIVNDFQKGDIAEGYSVSREKKESFPLTVTSAQKNPTAFYLCASSTGTGGFQPQHFGDGTRLSIL.